Listed below are T cell receptor beta chains from one sample, sequenced in a study of shared clonotypes between healthy human individuals. Repertoires were generated with immunoSEQ multiplex PCR, while TCRdb's copy carries only in-frame clones and drops some. The sample includes about half a million clones, 79% of them seen just once. Sequencing was carried out using PBMCs. The receptors were gathered from a woman in her thirties or forties in good health. Some clones in this sample may be carry-over from other donors' samples. Each CDR3 is given with its conserved first and last residue. D genes are given only for firm matches. A row's size may be missing; if present it is once, few, many or a size class.

V: TRBV11-2; J: TRBJ2-7; size: .; D: .; DNA: TGTGCCAGCAGCCTTAGATGGAGTAGCGTAGACGAGCAGTACTTC; CDR3: CASSLRWSSVDEQYF
V: TRBV30; J: TRBJ2-2; size: .; D: TRBD2; DNA: TGTGCCTGGAGGGGGCGGGAGGGCCCCACCGGGGAGCTGTTTTTT; CDR3: CAWRGREGPTGELFF
V: TRBV30; J: TRBJ2-1; size: once; D: TRBD2; DNA: TGTGCCTGGAGCACAACTAGCGGGGTTAGCGAGCAGTTCTTC; CDR3: CAWSTTSGVSEQFF
V: TRBV4-2; J: TRBJ1-1; size: .; D: .; DNA: TGTGCCAGCAGCCAACTACAGACGAACACTGAAGCTTTCTTT; CDR3: CASSQLQTNTEAFF
V: TRBV6-6; J: TRBJ2-7; size: once; D: .; DNA: TGTGCCAGCAGCGAGGGTAGTGTGCGCTCCTACGAGCAGTACTTC; CDR3: CASSEGSVRSYEQYF
V: TRBV27; J: TRBJ2-7; size: .; D: .; DNA: TGTGCCAGCAGTCCCCCGCATAGCGGCGAGCAGTACTTC; CDR3: CASSPPHSGEQYF
V: TRBV11-2; J: TRBJ1-2; size: .; D: .; DNA: TGTGCCAGCAGCCCCGACCGGGACACAGTATTAACCTATGGCTACACCTTC; CDR3: CASSPDRDTVLTYGYTF
V: TRBV28; J: TRBJ1-2; size: .; D: .; DNA: TGTGCCAGCAGTTTTCTGGGACGACCCCTCGGGGGGAGCTATGGCTACACCTTC; CDR3: CASSFLGRPLGGSYGYTF
V: TRBV28; J: TRBJ2-7; size: .; D: TRBD2; DNA: TGTGCCAGCAGAGGACTAGCCGGGGTCTACGAGCAGTACTTC; CDR3: CASRGLAGVYEQYF
V: TRBV7-9; J: TRBJ1-1; size: .; D: .; DNA: TGTGCCAGAAAAGACAGTAGGGTCACTGAAGCTTTCTTT; CDR3: CARKDSRVTEAFF
V: TRBV19; J: TRBJ2-7; size: .; D: .; DNA: TGTGCCAGTAGTATCCGGGACAAACCCTACGAGCAGTACTTC; CDR3: CASSIRDKPYEQYF
V: TRBV5-1; J: TRBJ2-7; size: .; D: .; DNA: TGCGCCAGCAGCCGTGGGCAGGGGCGCGAGCAGTACTTC; CDR3: CASSRGQGREQYF
V: TRBV15; J: TRBJ2-5; size: once; D: .; DNA: TGTGCCACCAGCACAGACAAGAGGGCCCAGTACTTC; CDR3: CATSTDKRAQYF
V: TRBV7-6; J: TRBJ2-5; size: .; D: .; DNA: TGTGCCAGCAGCCCCCGGACCCGGGGAGAGACCCAGTACTTC; CDR3: CASSPRTRGETQYF
V: TRBV19; J: TRBJ2-7; size: .; D: .; DNA: TGTGCCAGTAGTAAAAACATGGGCGGAGCTTACGAGCAGTACTTC; CDR3: CASSKNMGGAYEQYF
V: TRBV20-1; J: TRBJ2-7; size: .; D: .; DNA: TGCAGTGCTAGATTCCCCCCCGGGGCGTACTTC; CDR3: CSARFPPGAYF
V: TRBV9; J: TRBJ2-1; size: .; D: .; DNA: TGTGCCAGCAGCGTAGCGGGAGTAGCGCTTGTAGACAATGAGCAGTTCTTC; CDR3: CASSVAGVALVDNEQFF
V: TRBV19; J: TRBJ1-2; size: .; D: TRBD1; DNA: TGTGCCAGTAGTGACCGGGACAGTGGAAGGGGCTACACCTTC; CDR3: CASSDRDSGRGYTF
V: TRBV1; J: TRBJ1-2; size: once; D: .; DNA: TGCACCAGCAGCCAAGGAGGGGAGCAAGGGTACTCTGGCTACACCTTC; CDR3: CTSSQGGEQGYSGYTF
V: TRBV6-5; J: TRBJ2-1; size: .; D: .; DNA: TGTGCCAGCAGTTTTGTATCGGGTGGGGACAATGAGCAGTTCTTC; CDR3: CASSFVSGGDNEQFF
V: TRBV11-2; J: TRBJ2-3; size: few; D: .; DNA: TGTGCCAGCAGCTTAACGGATACGCAGTATTTT; CDR3: CASSLTDTQYF
V: TRBV11-3; J: TRBJ2-1; size: .; D: TRBD2; DNA: TGTGCCAGCAGCCTAATTAGCGGGAGTGGCAATGAGCAGTTCTTC; CDR3: CASSLISGSGNEQFF